Following are 17 T cell receptor beta chains from one sample sequenced in a study of beta chain features in type 1 diabetes. Expressed TCRB transcripts were sequenced, since all the RNA that had been isolated was reverse transcribed. Libraries were prepared by immunoSEQ multiplex PCR; TCRdb keeps only in-frame clonotypes and omits some of them. Of around 97,000 clones in the sample, about 26% were seen once. The study, taken as a whole, reports: The study found moderately but significantly shorter TCRB CDR3s in all four CD4+ subsets of Type 1 diabetes patients.

These receptors have no known antigen. Sequencing was carried out using central memory CD4+ T cells from blood. The source of these receptors is a woman aged 18-29 years with type 1 diabetes.

This clone turned up a few times. The CDR3 bases are TGTGCCAGCAGTACCCTCGGACAGGGGAGAAATACGCAGTATTTT. It encodes CASSTLGQGRNTQYF. The chain is built from TRBV6-5 and TRBJ2-3, with TRBD1 matching 9 bases. The CDR3 length is 15 residues. V was pared by 5 bases and J by 7 bases, with 10 bases of the junction left unmatched. Germline CDR1 and CDR2: MNHEY and SVGAGI.

V gene TRBV6-5 combines with J gene TRBJ1-1; D is perhaps TRBD1 (6 bases). In germline, CDR1 is MNHEY, CDR2 SVGAGI. The CDR3 contains 15 residues. V was pared by 5 bases and J by 5 bases, with 18 bases between. The CDR3, as DNA: TGTGCCAGCAGTATCATAAGGGGGGGTAGGACTGAAGCTTTCTTT. Residues: CASSIIRGGRTEAFF.

This clone was seen only a few times. The chain couples TRBV2 to TRBJ1-4, with 10 bases fitting TRBD1. The CDR3 covers 16 residues. The V segment lost 5 bases and the J segment 7 bases; nucleotides outside the gene matches: 10. CDR1 is SNHLY, CDR2 FYNNEI, per germline. The DNA of the CDR3 is TGTGCCAGCAGTCCAACCCGGACAGGGGGAGGTGAAAAACTGTTTTTT. This gives the protein CASSPTRTGGGEKLFF. Supplemented by reference TRBV2 and TRBJ1-4, the full variable domain reads EPEVTQTPSHQVTQMGQEVILRCVPISNHLYFYWYRQILGQKVEFLVSFYNNEISEKSEIFDDQFSVERPDGSNFTLKIRSTKLEDSAMYFCASSPTRTGGGEKLFFGSGTQLSVL.

The rearrangement joins TRBV30 to TRBJ2-3; 11 bases are a match to TRBD2. Germline V gene sequence: CDR1 GTSNPN, CDR2 SVGIG (reference sequence). This CDR3 spans 14 amino acids. V lost 5 bases, J lost 4 bases, and 5 bases stayed unmatched. The CDR3 region is CAWGGLAEADTQYF. DNA of the CDR3: TGTGCCTGGGGGGGACTAGCGGAGGCAGATACGCAGTATTTT.

As DNA, the CDR3 is TGTGCCAGCAGCACCCGGGACAGGGTGGGTGGCTACACCTTC. It yields the protein CASSTRDRVGGYTF. J is TRBJ1-2 and V is TRBV5-4; the match to TRBD1 covers 9 bases. The CDR3 spans 14 residues. The ends lost 4 bases at V and 7 bases at J; junction bases unmatched: 8. Germline CDR1 is SGHNT and CDR2 is YYREEE (reference sequence).

This clone was observed a few times. This chain links TRBV6-5 with TRBJ1-4; D remains ambiguous. Trimming left V 5 bases short and J 6 bases short, with 16 bases between. This CDR3 comprises 15 residues. Germline CDR1 reads MNHEY; CDR2 reads SVGAGI. The CDR3 spells CASSLRIRRDEKLFF. As DNA, the CDR3 is TGTGCCAGCAGTCTTCGGATCCGCCGGGATGAAAAACTGTTTTTT.

This clone showed up many times. This chain connects TRBV2 to TRBJ2-4; 11 bases map to TRBD2. The CDR3 runs to 17 residues. Per germline, CDR1 SNHLY and CDR2 FYNNEI. V dropped 2 bases and J dropped 2; count of bases not matched to a gene: 5. The CDR3 sequence is CASSEIAGGLSKNIQYF. The CDR3 DNA follows: TGTGCCAGCAGTGAAATAGCGGGAGGGCTGTCCAAAAACATTCAGTACTTC.

The chain employs TRBV2 and TRBJ1-5; D is perhaps TRBD1 (6 bases). The V end was cut by 5 bases, the J end by 6 bases, with 8 bases between. Germline V gene lookup returns CDR1 SNHLY and CDR2 FYNNEI. The CDR3 spans 12 residues. CDR3 nucleotide sequence: TGTGCCAGCAGTCAGGGGTCTCAGCCCCAGCATTTT. It specifies CASSQGSQPQHF.

The chain combines TRBV5-1 with TRBJ1-4; D is perhaps TRBD1 (5 bases). V lost 4 bases and J 4 bases, leaving 14 bases between the germline ends. The CDR3 is made up of 15 amino acids. Germline lookup yields CDR1 SGHRS and CDR2 YFSETQ. The CDR3 region is CASSPRGLFNEKLFF. The CDR3, as DNA: TGCGCCAGCAGCCCCCGGGGACTCTTTAATGAAAAACTGTTTTTT.

This clone was counted between two and nine times. The chain has TRBV5-1 and TRBJ2-5; tentatively, D is TRBD2 (5 bases). Germline CDR1 is SGHRS and CDR2 is YFSETQ. The ends were cut back, 2 bases at V and 4 bases at J, with 12 bases in the middle. This CDR3 is 14 amino acids long. In DNA, the CDR3 is TGCGCCAGCAGCTTCGGGTCTGAGGGAGAGACCCAGTACTTC. Translation gives CASSFGSEGETQYF.

This clone came up many times. V usage is TRBV23-1 and J usage is TRBJ2-1, with D possibly being TRBD2 (5 bases). TRBV23-1 qualifies as an ORF whose function is uncertain. V lost 0 bases, J lost 8 bases, and 8 bases lay in between. CDR3 length: 13 residues. This chain's CDR3 is CASSQSPEDEQFF. CDR3 DNA sequence: TGCGCCAGCAGTCAATCGCCGGAGGATGAGCAGTTCTTC.

This clone was recorded a few times. The chain uses TRBV2 and TRBJ1-2, with D tentatively TRBD1 (6 bases). The CDR3 is 12 residues long. The ends were cut back, 6 bases at V and 8 bases at J, with 13 bases in the middle. CDR1 SNHLY and CDR2 FYNNEI come from the germline V gene. The DNA for the CDR3 is TGTGCCAGCAGCGTTACAGGGTTCGGCTACACCTTC. Protein: CASSVTGFGYTF.

This clone was counted between two and nine times. Other nucleotide sequences in the sample specify the same CDR3. The chain employs TRBV19 and TRBJ2-3; tentatively, D is TRBD2 (5 bases). Trimming left V 6 bases short and J 0 bases short, with 7 bases between. The CDR3 is 13 amino acids. CDR1 LNHDA and CDR2 SQIVND come from the germline V gene (reference sequence). CDR3 residues: CASSGVSTDTQYF. As DNA, the CDR3 is TGTGCCAGTAGCGGGGTGAGCACAGATACGCAGTATTTT.

This clone was seen only a few times. The gene calls are TRBV15 and TRBJ1-1; TRBD1 aligns across 9 bases. Germline trimming cut 3 bases from V and 5 bases from J; bases unmatched to any gene: 1. CDR1 is LNHNV, CDR2 YYDKDF, per germline (reference sequence). The CDR3 runs 13 residues. The CDR3 DNA sequence: TGTGCCACCAGCAGGGACAGGGGAACTGAAGCTTTCTTT. It specifies CATSRDRGTEAFF.

The sample holds a few counts of this clone. The chain combines TRBV18 with TRBJ2-1; 13 positions match TRBD2. Germline V gene lookup returns CDR1 KGHSH and CDR2 LQKENI. CDR3 length: 14 amino acids. The trim removed 11 bases at V and 7 bases at J, leaving 8 bases unmatched. The CDR3 spells CASGLAGPKNEQFF. DNA for the CDR3: TGTGCCTCGGGACTAGCGGGACCTAAAAATGAGCAGTTCTTC.

The rearrangement links TRBV4-1 to TRBJ2-1; 7 bases agree with TRBD2. CDR1 MGHRA and CDR2 YSYEKL come from the germline V gene. The CDR3 covers 17 residues. Trimming cost V 3 bases and J 0 bases; bases outside gene matches: 8. The CDR3 coding sequence is TGCGCCAGCAGCCAGACGGGACTACCGTCCTCCTACAATGAGCAGTTCTTC. The encoded protein is CASSQTGLPSSYNEQFF.

The J gene is TRBJ2-7, the V gene TRBV18, with TRBD2 matching 11 bases. The CDR3 runs 14 residues. Per the germline V gene, CDR1 is KGHSH and CDR2 is LQKENI. V lost 3 bases, J lost 5 bases, and 3 bases stayed unmatched. CDR3 region: CASSPTSGEDEQYF. CDR3 DNA: TGTGCCAGCTCACCGACTAGCGGGGAGGACGAGCAGTACTTC.